This entry features one T cell receptor beta chain sequence. This record belongs to a study of blood T cell repertoires in COVID-19. At the level of the study: Acute-phase and convalescent COVID-19 samples originated in the United States, Italy and Spain. PBMCs, B-cell-depleted T cells, or T cells provided the cDNA or gDNA that made up the material.

Germline V gene lookup returns CDR1 MNHEY and CDR2 SVGAGI. The V and J ends lost 8 bases and 6 bases respectively, with 11 bases between them. The CDR3 covers 12 residues. Authors' analysis steps: Reference gene primer amplification yielded estimated nucleated cell counts. Here immunoSEQ multiplex PCR was the method, and the copy in TCRdb shows in-frame clones only, minus some. That table is the source of V, J and clone size, and D and trimming were worked out from the DNA. The table includes about 73,000 clones, approximately 88% detected once. The V and J genes are TRBV6-5 and TRBJ2-1; no definite D call. The source is a man older than 75 with active or convalescent COVID-19. Specimen: peripheral blood. In nucleotides, the CDR3 is TGTGCCAGCGACACCCTCCTCAATGAGCAGTTCTTC. Encoded protein: CASDTLLNEQFF.